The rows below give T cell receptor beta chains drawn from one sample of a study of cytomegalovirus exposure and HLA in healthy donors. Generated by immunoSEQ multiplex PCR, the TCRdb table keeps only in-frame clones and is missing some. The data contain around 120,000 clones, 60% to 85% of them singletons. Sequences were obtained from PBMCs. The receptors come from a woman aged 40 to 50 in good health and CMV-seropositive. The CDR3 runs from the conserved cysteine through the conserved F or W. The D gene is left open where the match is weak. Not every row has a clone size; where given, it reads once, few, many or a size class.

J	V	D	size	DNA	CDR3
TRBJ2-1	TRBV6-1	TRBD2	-	TGTGCCTCTAAGGGGCTAGCGGGGGTAAACAGGGGGCAGTTCTTC	CASKGLAGVNRGQFF
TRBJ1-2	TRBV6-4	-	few	TGTGCCAGCAGCCCTCGAGCCGGGACTAACTATGGCTACACCTTC	CASSPRAGTNYGYTF
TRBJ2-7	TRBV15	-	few	TGTGCCACCAGCAGACAGACAGGTACCTACGAGCAGTACTTC	CATSRQTGTYEQYF
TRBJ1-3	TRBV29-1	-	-	TGCAGCGCCGCCGGTTCCTCTGGAAACACCATATATTTT	CSAAGSSGNTIYF
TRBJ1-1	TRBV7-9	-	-	TGTGCCAGCAGCTTAGGGTCAGAATCGAACACTGAAGCTTTCTTT	CASSLGSESNTEAFF
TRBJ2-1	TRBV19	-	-	TGTGCCAGTAGTATACCAGGGTCGAATGAGCAGTTCTTC	CASSIPGSNEQFF
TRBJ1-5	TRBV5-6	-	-	TGTGCCAGCAGTTCGGGGGGCGATCAGCCCCAGCATTTT	CASSSGGDQPQHF
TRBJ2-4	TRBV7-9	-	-	TGTGCCAGCAGCCCCAGGGGCTCCAAAAACATTCAGTACTTC	CASSPRGSKNIQYF
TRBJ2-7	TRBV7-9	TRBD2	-	TGTGCCAGCAGCTTAGGGGGGGGACTAGTCGGCGGCGAGCAGTACTTC	CASSLGGGLVGGEQYF
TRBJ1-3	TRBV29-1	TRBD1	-	TGCAGCGTTTCCATGACAGGGGGAAACACCATATATTTT	CSVSMTGGNTIYF
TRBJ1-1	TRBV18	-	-	TGTGCCAGCTCACCCAGGGCGTTGAACACTGAAGCTTTCTTT	CASSPRALNTEAFF